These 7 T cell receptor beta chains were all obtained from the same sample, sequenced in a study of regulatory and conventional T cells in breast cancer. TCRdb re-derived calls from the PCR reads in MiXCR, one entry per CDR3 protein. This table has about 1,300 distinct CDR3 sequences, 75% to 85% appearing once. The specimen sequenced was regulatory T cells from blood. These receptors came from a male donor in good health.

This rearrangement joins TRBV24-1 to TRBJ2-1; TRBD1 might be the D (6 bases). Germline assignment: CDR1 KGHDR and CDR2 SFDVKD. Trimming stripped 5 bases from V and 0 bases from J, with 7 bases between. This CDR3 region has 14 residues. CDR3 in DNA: TGTGCCACCAGTGTGACAGGCTCCTACAATGAGCAGTTCTTC. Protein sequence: CATSVTGSYNEQFF.

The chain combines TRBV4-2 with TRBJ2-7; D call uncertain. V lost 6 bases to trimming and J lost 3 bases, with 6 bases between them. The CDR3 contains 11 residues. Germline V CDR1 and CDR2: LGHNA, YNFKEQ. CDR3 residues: CASRSDYEQYF. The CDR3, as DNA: TGTGCCAGCAGATCTGACTACGAGCAGTACTTC.

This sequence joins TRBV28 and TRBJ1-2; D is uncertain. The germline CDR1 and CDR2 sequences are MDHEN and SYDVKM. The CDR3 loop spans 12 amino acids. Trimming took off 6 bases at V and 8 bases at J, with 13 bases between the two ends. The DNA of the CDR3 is TGTGCCAGCAGCCGACAACCAAGGGGCTACACCTTC. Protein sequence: CASSRQPRGYTF.

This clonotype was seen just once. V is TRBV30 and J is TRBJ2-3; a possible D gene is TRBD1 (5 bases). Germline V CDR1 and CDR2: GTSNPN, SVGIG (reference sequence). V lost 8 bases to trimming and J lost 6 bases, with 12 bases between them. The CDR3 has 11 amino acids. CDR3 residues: CAGQYRDTQYF. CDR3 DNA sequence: TGTGCCGGGCAGTACAGGGATACGCAGTATTTT.

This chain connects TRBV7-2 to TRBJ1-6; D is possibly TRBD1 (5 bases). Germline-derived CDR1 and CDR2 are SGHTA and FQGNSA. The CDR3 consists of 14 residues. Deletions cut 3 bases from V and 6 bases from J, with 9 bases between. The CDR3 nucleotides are TGTGCCAGCAGCTTGGGGACGGGTAATTCACCCCTCCACTTT. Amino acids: CASSLGTGNSPLHF. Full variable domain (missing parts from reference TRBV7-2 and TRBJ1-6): GAGVSQSPSNKVTEKGKDVELRCDPISGHTALYWYRQSLGQGLEFLIYFQGNSAPDKSGLPSDRFSAERTGGSVSTLTIQRTQQEDSAVYLCASSLGTGNSPLHFGNGTRLTVT.

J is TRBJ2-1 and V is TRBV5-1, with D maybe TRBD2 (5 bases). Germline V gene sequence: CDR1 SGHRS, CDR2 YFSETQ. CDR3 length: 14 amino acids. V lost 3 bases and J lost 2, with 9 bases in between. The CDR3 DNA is TGCGCCAGCAGCTCCGGGATAACCTACAATGAGCAGTTCTTC. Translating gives CASSSGITYNEQFF.

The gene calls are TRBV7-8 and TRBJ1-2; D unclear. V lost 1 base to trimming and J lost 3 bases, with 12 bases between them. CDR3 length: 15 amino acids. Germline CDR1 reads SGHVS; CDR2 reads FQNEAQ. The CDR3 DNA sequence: TGTGCCAGCAGCTTAGAGACCTCATGGGACTATGGCTACACCTTC. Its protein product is CASSLETSWDYGYTF.